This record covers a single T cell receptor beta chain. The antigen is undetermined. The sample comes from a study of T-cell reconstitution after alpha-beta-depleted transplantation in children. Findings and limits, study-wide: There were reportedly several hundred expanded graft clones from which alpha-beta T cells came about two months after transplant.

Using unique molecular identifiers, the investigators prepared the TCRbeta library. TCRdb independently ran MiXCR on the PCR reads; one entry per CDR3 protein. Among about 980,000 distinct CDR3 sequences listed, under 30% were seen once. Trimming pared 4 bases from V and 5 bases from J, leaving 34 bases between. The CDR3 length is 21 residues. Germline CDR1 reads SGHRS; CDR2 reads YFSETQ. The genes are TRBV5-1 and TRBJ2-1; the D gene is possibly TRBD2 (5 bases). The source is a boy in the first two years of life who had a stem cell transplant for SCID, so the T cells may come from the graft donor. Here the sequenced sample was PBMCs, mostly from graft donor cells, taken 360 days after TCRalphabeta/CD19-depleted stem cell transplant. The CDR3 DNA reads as TGCGCCAGCAGCCAATTGGAGGTTCTCTCTACGGCTGACCTCGGTAACAATGAGCAGTTCTTC. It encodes CASSQLEVLSTADLGNNEQFF.